Following are 22 T cell receptor beta chains from one sample sequenced in a study of shared clonotypes between healthy human individuals. TCRdb keeps only in-frame clones here, not all; method: immunoSEQ multiplex PCR. The sample includes over a million clones, around 78% seen only once; the top ten take 0.61%. The specimen sequenced was memory CD4+ T cells from PBMCs. This sample's subset: CD45RA-negative fraction. These receptors originate from a man between 18 and 29 years old in good health. Some clones in this sample may be carry-over from other donors' samples.

The V gene is TRBV2, the J gene TRBJ2-7; tentative D call: TRBD2 (5 bases). Per the germline V gene, CDR1 is SNHLY and CDR2 is FYNNEI. The CDR3 covers 15 residues. The V gene lost 6 bases and the J gene lost 1 base, with 16 bases spanning the gap. The CDR3 nucleotides are TGTGCCAGCAGCTGGCTAGCTAGCTCGTCCTACGAGCAGTACTTC. Its translation is CASSWLASSSYEQYF. Using reference TRBV2 and TRBJ2-7 for the parts outside the CDR3, the full variable domain is EPEVTQTPSHQVTQMGQEVILRCVPISNHLYFYWYRQILGQKVEFLVSFYNNEISEKSEIFDDQFSVERPDGSNFTLKIRSTKLEDSAMYFCASSWLASSSYEQYFGPGTRLTVT.

The chain joins TRBV10-3 to TRBJ1-1; D remains unclear. Looked up from germline, CDR1 is ENHRY and CDR2 is SYGVKD. V was trimmed by 0 bases and J by 6 bases, leaving 17 bases between them. The CDR3 has 16 amino acids. CDR3 DNA sequence: TGTGCCATCAGTGAGTCGGTACGGGGTTTTAACTCTGAAGCTTTCTTT. Translation: CAISESVRGFNSEAFF.

A note on this clone: A read error is the likely source, as a far larger clone sits one nucleotide away. The rearrangement links TRBV7-7 to TRBJ2-7; D gene ambiguous. Germline-derived CDR1 and CDR2 are SSHAT and FNYEAQ (reference sequence). CDR3 size: 14 residues. CDR3 DNA: TGTGCCGGCAGCTTAAGTCTCCGGACCTACGAGCAGTACTTC. It yields the protein CAGSLSLRTYEQYF.

With regard to this clone: This CDR3 is also generated by other DNA sequences in the sample. V usage is TRBV28 and J usage is TRBJ1-2; D call uncertain. CDR1 and CDR2 from the germline V gene are MDHEN and SYDVKM. The CDR3 loop spans 12 amino acids. V lost 2 bases and J lost 5, with 6 bases in between. CDR3 in DNA: TGTGCCAGCAGTTTAGGGTTTTATGGCTACACCTTC. Translated, it gives CASSLGFYGYTF.

The chain recombines TRBV4-1 with TRBJ2-1, with D perhaps matching TRBD2 (5 bases). The CDR3 extends over 16 amino acids. With 4 bases removed from V and 0 bases from J, the gap between germline ends came to 13 bases. Germline loops: CDR1 MGHRA, CDR2 YSYEKL. The DNA for the CDR3 is TGCGCCAGCAGCCCCCTAGGGCGGGCCTCCTACAATGAGCAGTTCTTC. Its protein is CASSPLGRASYNEQFF.

The J gene is TRBJ2-5, the V gene TRBV5-4; D is uncertain. Germline V lookup: CDR1 SGHNT, CDR2 YYREEE (reference sequence). The CDR3 length is 13 residues. Deletions cut 0 bases from V and 4 bases from J, with 7 bases between. The CDR3 DNA is TGTGCCAGCAGCTTGGGGCGTCGAGAGACCCAGTACTTC. Translating it yields CASSLGRRETQYF.

This chain uses TRBV5-1 with TRBJ2-6, with D possibly being TRBD2 (6 bases). CDR1 is SGHRS, CDR2 YFSETQ, per germline. V was shortened by 0 bases and J by 2 bases, with 12 bases between the two germline ends. The CDR3 extends over 17 amino acids. This CDR3 is CASSLGGGRAGANVLTF. The CDR3, as DNA: TGCGCCAGCAGCTTGGGAGGAGGGAGAGCTGGGGCCAACGTCCTGACTTTC.

The chain employs TRBV2 and TRBJ1-1; D may be TRBD1 (6 bases). The germline V and J ends were trimmed by 10 bases and 0 bases, with 12 bases remaining between them. The CDR3 has 13 amino acids. Germline CDR1 SNHLY, CDR2 FYNNEI. The CDR3 sequence: CAIQGQLNTEAFF. CDR3 sequence (DNA): TGTGCCATCCAGGGGCAGCTGAACACTGAAGCTTTCTTT.

The genes are TRBV28 and TRBJ1-2; D uncertain. This CDR3 region has 14 residues. Trimming left V 4 bases short and J 8 bases short, with 17 bases between. Germline CDR1 MDHEN, CDR2 SYDVKM. The DNA for the CDR3 is TGTGCCAGCAGTTGCTCGCTCTTATCTCCCGGCTACACCTTC. Protein: CASSCSLLSPGYTF.

On this clone itself: The sample contains more than one DNA sequence encoding this CDR3. This sequence joins TRBV7-2 and TRBJ1-5; TRBD1 might be the D (6 bases). Germline CDR1 and CDR2: SGHTA and FQGNSA. This CDR3 region has 14 residues. Trimming removed 1 base at V and 7 bases at J, with 11 bases between. The CDR3 here is CASSLGVTGQPQHF. CDR3 nucleotides: TGTGCCAGCAGCTTAGGGGTTACAGGGCAGCCCCAGCATTTT.

The chain employs TRBV6-1 and TRBJ2-5; maybe TRBD2 (5 bases). V lost 8 bases to trimming and J lost 0 bases, with 16 bases between them. The CDR3 has 15 amino acids. CDR1 is MNHNS, CDR2 SASEGT, per germline. This chain's CDR3 is CASSPGGGYQETQYF. The CDR3 bases are TGTGCCAGCTCCCCTGGAGGCGGGTACCAAGAGACCCAGTACTTC.

The V call is TRBV6-6, the J call TRBJ2-7; D uncertain. CDR3 size: 13 residues. Germline values: CDR1 MNHNY, CDR2 SVGAGI (reference sequence). The V end lost 5 bases, the J end lost 2 bases, and 10 bases lay between the germline ends. The CDR3 nucleotides read TGTGCCAGCAGTCCAACCCATACCTACGAGCAGTACTTC. Encoded protein: CASSPTHTYEQYF.

This clone showed up just a few times. The chain recombines TRBV29-1 with TRBJ1-1; no firm D call. V dropped 4 bases and J dropped 1 base, with 7 bases sitting between them. CDR1 is SQVTM, CDR2 ANQGSEA, per germline. The CDR3 is 12 amino acids. Here the CDR3 DNA reads TGCAGCGTTGTGACGGCGAACACTGAAGCTTTCTTT. Amino acid sequence: CSVVTANTEAFF.

The genes are TRBV5-4 and TRBJ2-1; D assignment may be TRBD1 or TRBD2 (6 bases each). Germline V gives CDR1 SGHNT, CDR2 YYREEE (reference sequence). The CDR3 runs to 13 residues. V lost 4 bases and J 7 bases, leaving 12 bases between the germline ends. CDR3 in amino acids: CASSLRGGNEQFF. In DNA, the CDR3 is TGTGCCAGCAGCCTGAGAGGGGGGAATGAGCAGTTCTTC. The whole variable domain, filled in from reference TRBV5-4 and TRBJ2-1, reads ETGVTQSPTHLIKTRGQQVTLRCSSQSGHNTVSWYQQALGQGPQFIFQYYREEENGRGNFPPRFSGLQFPNYSSELNVNALELDDSALYLCASSLRGGNEQFFGPGTRLTVL.

V gene TRBV27 combines with J gene TRBJ1-4; tentatively, D is TRBD1 (5 bases). Trimming stripped 2 bases from V and 13 bases from J, with 23 bases between. In germline, CDR1 is MNHEY, CDR2 SMNVEV (reference sequence). CDR3 size: 16 residues. This CDR3 is CASSLIGVQGRGLLFF. The CDR3 nucleotides are TGTGCCAGCAGTTTAATCGGGGTCCAGGGCCGTGGATTACTGTTTTTT. The full variable domain, completed using reference TRBV27 and TRBJ1-4, is EAQVTQNPRYLITVTGKKLTVTCSQNMNHEYMSWYRQDPGLGLRQIYYSMNVEVTDKGDVPEGYKVSRKEKRNFPLILESPSPNQTSLYFCASSLIGVQGRGLLFFGSGTQLSVL.

The chain couples TRBV7-8 to TRBJ2-5; D is undetermined. This CDR3 is 13 amino acids long. V gave up 2 bases and J gave up 4 bases, with 8 bases separating them. Germline V CDR1 and CDR2: SGHVS, FQNEAQ. CDR3 DNA: TGTGCCAGCAGCTTATTAGGCGCAGAGACCCAGTACTTC. It yields the protein CASSLLGAETQYF.

The chain links TRBV4-2 to TRBJ1-5; D is unclear. Trimming removed 0 bases from V and 4 bases from J, with 10 bases in between. Germline CDR1 reads LGHNA; CDR2 reads YNFKEQ. The CDR3 totals 15 residues. The CDR3 protein is CASSQDGQANQPQHF. CDR3 bases: TGTGCCAGCAGCCAAGATGGGCAGGCAAATCAGCCCCAGCATTTT.

In its sample, this clone was seen many times. The chain combines TRBV4-1 with TRBJ2-1, with 8 bases that match TRBD2. The CDR3 runs 17 residues. The germline V gene encodes CDR1 MGHRA and CDR2 YSYEKL. V shed 0 bases, J shed 5 bases, and the junction held 9 bases outside the gene matches. The DNA of the CDR3 is TGCGCCAGCAGCCAAGATCAGGGCGGGAGGTACAACAATGAGCAGTTCTTC. Translated, it gives CASSQDQGGRYNNEQFF.

The chain has TRBV5-5 and TRBJ2-1, with 8 bases aligning to TRBD1. Trimming cost V 3 bases and J 0 bases; bases outside gene matches: 5. The length of the CDR3 is 16 residues. CDR1 SGHKS and CDR2 YYEKEE come from the germline V gene (reference sequence). This chain's CDR3 is CASSSGTGRSYNEQFF. DNA of the CDR3: TGTGCCAGCAGCTCGGGGACAGGCCGCTCCTACAATGAGCAGTTCTTC. Full variable domain (remainder filled in from reference TRBV5-5 and TRBJ2-1): DAGVTQSPTHLIKTRGQQVTLRCSPISGHKSVSWYQQVLGQGPQFIFQYYEKEERGRGNFPDRFSARQFPNYSSELNVNALLLGDSALYLCASSSGTGRSYNEQFFGPGTRLTVL.

V usage is TRBV18 and J usage is TRBJ2-7; 8 positions match TRBD2. In germline, CDR1 is KGHSH, CDR2 LQKENI. The CDR3 covers 16 residues. After removal of 2 bases from V and 0 bases from J, the junction contained 6 bases not matched to a gene. CDR3 region: CASSPNQGTSSYEQYF. In DNA, the CDR3 is TGTGCCAGCTCACCAAACCAAGGGACTAGCTCCTACGAGCAGTACTTC.

The chain combines TRBV7-4 with TRBJ2-1, with 10 bases that match TRBD2. CDR3 length equals 18 residues. J was trimmed by 4 bases and V by 2 bases; bases with no gene match: 11. Per the germline V gene, CDR1 is SGHVT and CDR2 is SQSDAQ. The CDR3 region has the DNA TGTGCCAGCAGCTTATCGTTTCACGCGACTAGCGGGTACAATGAGCAGTTCTTC. This codes for CASSLSFHATSGYNEQFF.

In its sample, this clone was seen a few times. This chain links TRBV13 with TRBJ2-7; 12 positions match TRBD2. Trimming took 6 bases from V and 3 from J; bases not matched to a gene: 6. Per the germline V gene, CDR1 is PRHDT and CDR2 is FYEKMQ (reference sequence). The CDR3 totals 15 residues. As DNA, the CDR3 is TGTGCCAGCAGGAGAGGGACTAGCGGGTTCTACGAGCAGTACTTC. This codes for CASRRGTSGFYEQYF. The complete variable domain, with remaining parts taken from reference TRBV13 and TRBJ2-7, reads AAGVIQSPRHLIKEKRETATLKCYPIPRHDTVYWYQQGPGQDPQFLISFYEKMQSDKGSIPDRFSAQQFSDYHSELNMSSLELGDSALYFCASRRGTSGFYEQYFGPGTRLTVT.